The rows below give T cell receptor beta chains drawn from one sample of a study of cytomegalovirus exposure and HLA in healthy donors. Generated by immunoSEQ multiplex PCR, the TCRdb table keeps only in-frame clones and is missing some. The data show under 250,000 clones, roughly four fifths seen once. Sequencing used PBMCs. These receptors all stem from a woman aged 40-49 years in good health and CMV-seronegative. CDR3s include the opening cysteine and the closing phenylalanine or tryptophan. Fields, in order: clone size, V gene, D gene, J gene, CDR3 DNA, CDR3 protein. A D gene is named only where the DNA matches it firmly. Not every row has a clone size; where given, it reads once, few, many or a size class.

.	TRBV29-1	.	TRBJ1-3	TGCACCTGCAAACTGGGGCCTGGAAACACCATATATTTT	CTCKLGPGNTIYF
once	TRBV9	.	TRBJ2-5	TGTGCCAGCAGCCCACTCTCGGAGACCCAGTACTTC	CASSPLSETQYF
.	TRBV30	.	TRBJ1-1	TGTGCCTGGAGTGTACATGGGAACACTGAAGCTTTCTTT	CAWSVHGNTEAFF
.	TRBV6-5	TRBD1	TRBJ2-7	TGTGCCAGCAGATCTACAGGGGGCTCCTACGAGCAGTACTTC	CASRSTGGSYEQYF
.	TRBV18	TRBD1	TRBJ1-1	TGTGCCAGCCACGTAGGACAGGGGCTGCTAAGTGAAGCTTTCTTT	CASHVGQGLLSEAFF
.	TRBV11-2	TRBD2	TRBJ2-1	TGTGCCAGCAGCTTAGGCGGGGGCTCCTACAATGAGCAGTTCTTC	CASSLGGGSYNEQFF
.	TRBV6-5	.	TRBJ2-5	TGTGCCAGTTACTCACAGGGCGGAGTAGAGACCCAGTACTTC	CASYSQGGVETQYF
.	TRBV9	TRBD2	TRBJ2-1	TGTGCCAGCAGCGTAGGGGGCTGGGCGGGAGAAAACAATGAGCAGTTCTTC	CASSVGGWAGENNEQFF
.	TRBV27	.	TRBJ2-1	TGTGCCAGCAGTTTATGGGCCCACTCAAGCTCCTACAATGAGCAGTTCTTC	CASSLWAHSSSYNEQFF
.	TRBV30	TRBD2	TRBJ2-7	TGTGCCTGGAGGCGAGCTAGCGGCGCCTACGAGCAGTACTTC	CAWRRASGAYEQYF
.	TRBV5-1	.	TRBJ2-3	TGCGCCAGCAGCTTGGGACTAGATTTAGATACGCAGTATTTT	CASSLGLDLDTQYF
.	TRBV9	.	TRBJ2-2	TGTGCCAGCAGCGTAGGAGCGACGAACACCGGGGAGCTGTTTTTT	CASSVGATNTGELFF
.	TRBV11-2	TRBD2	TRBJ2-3	TGTGCCAGCAGCCCCTGGACTAGCGGGAGGCGTACAGATACGCAGTATTTT	CASSPWTSGRRTDTQYF
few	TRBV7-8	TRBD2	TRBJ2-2	TGTGCCAGCAGCTTAGGCCTGAGCGGGGGGACGGTCGTCGGGGAGCTGTTTTTT	CASSLGLSGGTVVGELFF
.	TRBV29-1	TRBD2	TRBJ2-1	TGCAGCGTTGAAGATCGCCCGAGCGGGAGAACCTACAATGAGCAGTTCTTC	CSVEDRPSGRTYNEQFF
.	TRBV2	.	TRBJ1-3	TGTGCCAGCTTTGAGCTCGCTAGCCCCACCATATATTTT	CASFELASPTIYF
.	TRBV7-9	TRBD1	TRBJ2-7	TGTGCCAGCAGCTTAGTAGGGACAGCCTACGAGCAGTACTTC	CASSLVGTAYEQYF
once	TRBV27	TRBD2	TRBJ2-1	TGTGCCAGCAGTTTAGGGGTAGCGGGAGCCTACAATGAGCAGTTCTTC	CASSLGVAGAYNEQFF
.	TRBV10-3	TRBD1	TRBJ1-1	TGTGCCATCAGTCCGGGACAGCTGAACACTGAAGCTTTCTTT	CAISPGQLNTEAFF
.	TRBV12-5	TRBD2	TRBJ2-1	TGTGCTAGTGGTTCCAGCGGGAGAACCTACAATGAGCAGTTCTTC	CASGSSGRTYNEQFF
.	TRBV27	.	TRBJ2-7	TGTGCCAGCAGTCCCCGGGGTTTCGGCTACGAGCAGTACTTC	CASSPRGFGYEQYF
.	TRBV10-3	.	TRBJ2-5	TGTGCCATCAGTGGGACAGCGCTTGGGGAGACCCAGTACTTC	CAISGTALGETQYF
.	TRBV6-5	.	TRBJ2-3	TGTGCCAGCAGTTACGAGGTAGCCGATACGCAGTATTTT	CASSYEVADTQYF
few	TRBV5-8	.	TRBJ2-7	TGTGCCAGCAGCCGACAGGGAGGCTACGAGCAGTACTTC	CASSRQGGYEQYF
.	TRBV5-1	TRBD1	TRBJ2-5	TGCGCCAGCAGCCGGGGACAGATACAAGAGACCCAGTACTTC	CASSRGQIQETQYF
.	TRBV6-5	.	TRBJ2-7	TGTGCCAGCAGCCAGACTGCCCTCCACGAGCAGTACTTC	CASSQTALHEQYF
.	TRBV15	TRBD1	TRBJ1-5	TGTGCCACCAGCGGGCGGAGGGGACAGCCCAATCAGCCCCAGCATTTT	CATSGRRGQPNQPQHF
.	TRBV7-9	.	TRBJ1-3	TGTGCCAGCAGCCCCGACAGCTCTGGAAACACCATATATTTT	CASSPDSSGNTIYF
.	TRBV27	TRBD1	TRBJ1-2	TGTGCCAGCAGCGGACAGGGGGTTAATGGCTACACCTTC	CASSGQGVNGYTF
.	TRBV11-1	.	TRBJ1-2	TGTGCCAGCAGCTTAGGCACAGCAGCTAACTATGGCTACACCTTC	CASSLGTAANYGYTF
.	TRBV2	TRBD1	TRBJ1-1	TGTGCCAGCAGTGGACAGGGCATGAGCACTGAAGCTTTCTTT	CASSGQGMSTEAFF
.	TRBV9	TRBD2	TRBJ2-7	TGTGCCAGCAGCGTAGGAATAGCGGGCACCTACGAGCAGTACTTC	CASSVGIAGTYEQYF
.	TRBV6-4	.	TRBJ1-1	TGTGCCAGCAGGGGCACAGAAAAAGGCTCAAACACTGAAGCTTTCTTT	CASRGTEKGSNTEAFF
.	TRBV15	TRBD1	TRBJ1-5	TGTGCCACCAGCAGAGCTCGGGACAGTTATAGCAATCAGCCCCAGCATTTT	CATSRARDSYSNQPQHF
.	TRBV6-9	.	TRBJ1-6	TGTGCCAGCAGTTATCTCAGGACGGGAAAGAGCTCCTATAATTCACCCCTCCACTTT	CASSYLRTGKSSYNSPLHF
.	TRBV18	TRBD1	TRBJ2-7	TGTGCCAGCTCACCGGGACAGCGACCCGACGAGCAGTACTTC	CASSPGQRPDEQYF
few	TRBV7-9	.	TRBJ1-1	TGTGCCAGCAGCTTAGACAGGGCTACTACTGAAGCTTTCTTT	CASSLDRATTEAFF
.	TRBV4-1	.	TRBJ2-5	TGCGCCAGCAGCCGACTCCTACAAGAGACCCAGTACTTC	CASSRLLQETQYF
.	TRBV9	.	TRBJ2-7	TGTGCCAGCAGCGTAGCGGAGGGACCCTACGAGCAGTACTTC	CASSVAEGPYEQYF
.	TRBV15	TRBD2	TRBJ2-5	TGTGCCACCAGCCCCCTCACGGGAAGGGAGGGCCTGGAGACCCAGTACTTC	CATSPLTGREGLETQYF